Sequencing of this T cell receptor beta chain was carried out in a study of cytomegalovirus exposure and HLA in healthy donors. General study points: Later, an analysis showed that TCR beta chains associated with HLA were more clonally expanded than others that were equally common. In a later analysis, an Asian-associated ancestry cluster reportedly showed fewer N-insertions than the roughly 690-donor mean. An assumption of roughly uniform sequencing depth across donors underlay the presence/absence analyses.

V was clipped by 7 bases and J by 5 bases, with 20 bases between them. The CDR3 loop spans 15 amino acids. Germline CDR1 MDHEN, CDR2 SYDVKM. Donors had nominal health at sampling but likely had unrecorded immune exposures. In the PCR, 60 Vbeta and 13 Jbeta primers were used. The assay was immunoSEQ multiplex PCR, and TCRdb's table has in-frame clones only and misses some. The sample lists about 140,000 clones; approximately 80% were seen once. As for this clone: No antigen is known for it.

The sequenced sample was PBMCs. The chain carries TRBV28 and TRBJ2-5, with D possibly matching TRBD2 (6 bases). The clonotype originates from a man in his forties in good health and CMV-seronegative. As DNA, the CDR3 is TGTGCCAGCACCTCGTACGGGAGTAAGAGGGAGACCCAGTACTTC. Translated: CASTSYGSKRETQYF.